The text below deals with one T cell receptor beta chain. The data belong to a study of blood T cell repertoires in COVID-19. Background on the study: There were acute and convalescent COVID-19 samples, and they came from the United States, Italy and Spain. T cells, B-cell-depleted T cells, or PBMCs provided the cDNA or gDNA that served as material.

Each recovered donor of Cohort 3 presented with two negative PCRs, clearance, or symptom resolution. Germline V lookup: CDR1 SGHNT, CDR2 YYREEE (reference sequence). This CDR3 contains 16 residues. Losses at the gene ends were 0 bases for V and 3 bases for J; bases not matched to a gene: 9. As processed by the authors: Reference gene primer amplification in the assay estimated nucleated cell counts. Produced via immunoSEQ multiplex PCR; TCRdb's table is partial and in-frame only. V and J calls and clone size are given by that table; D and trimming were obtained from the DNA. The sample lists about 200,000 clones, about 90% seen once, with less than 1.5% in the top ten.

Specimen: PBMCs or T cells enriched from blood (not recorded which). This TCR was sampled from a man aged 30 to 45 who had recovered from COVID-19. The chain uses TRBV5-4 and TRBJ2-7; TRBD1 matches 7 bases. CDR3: CASSLGTGTANYEQYF. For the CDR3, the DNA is TGTGCCAGCAGCTTGGGAACCGGGACAGCCAACTACGAGCAGTACTTC.